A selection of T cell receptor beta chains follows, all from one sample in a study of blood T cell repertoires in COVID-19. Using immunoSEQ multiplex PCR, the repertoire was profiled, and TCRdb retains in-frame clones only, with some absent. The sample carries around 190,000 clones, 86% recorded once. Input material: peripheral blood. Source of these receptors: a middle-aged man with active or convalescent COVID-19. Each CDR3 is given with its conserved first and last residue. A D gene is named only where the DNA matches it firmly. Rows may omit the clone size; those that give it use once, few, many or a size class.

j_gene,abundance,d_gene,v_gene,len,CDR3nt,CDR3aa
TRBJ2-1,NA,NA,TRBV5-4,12,TGTGCCAGCAGCACTAGAAACAATGAGCAGTTCTTC,CASSTRNNEQFF
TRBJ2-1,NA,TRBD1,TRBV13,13,TGTGCCAGCAGCTTGGGACAGGGGTATGAGCAGTTCTTC,CASSLGQGYEQFF
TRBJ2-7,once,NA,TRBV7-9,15,TGTGCCAGCAGCAGAGGTCAGGGGTTGGCTGGCGAGCAGTACTTC,CASSRGQGLAGEQYF
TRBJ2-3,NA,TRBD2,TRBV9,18,TGTGCCAGCAGCGTAGCCCTGGCTAGCGGGGTGAGCACAGATACGCAGTATTTT,CASSVALASGVSTDTQYF
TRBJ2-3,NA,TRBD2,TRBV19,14,TGTGCCACCACTACTAGCGGGGGCACAGATACGCAGTATTTT,CATTTSGGTDTQYF
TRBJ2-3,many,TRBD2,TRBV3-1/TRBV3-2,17,TGTGCCAGCAGTCCCGGTGCGACTAGCGGGACCACAGATACGCAGTATTTT,CASSPGATSGTTDTQYF
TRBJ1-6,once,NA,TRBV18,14,TGTGCCAGCTCACCAGCCCCGACGGGGTCACCCCTCCACTTT,CASSPAPTGSPLHF
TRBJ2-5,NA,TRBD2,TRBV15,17,TGTGCCACCAGCAGAGAACCTTCGGGACTACCTCAAGAGACCCAGTACTTC,CATSREPSGLPQETQYF
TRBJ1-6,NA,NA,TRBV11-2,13,TGTGCCAGCAGCTTAGAGGGGGGTTCACCCCTCCACTTT,CASSLEGGSPLHF
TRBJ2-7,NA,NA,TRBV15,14,TGTGCCACCAGCAGCAGGGGTATCTCCTACGAGCAGTACTTC,CATSSRGISYEQYF
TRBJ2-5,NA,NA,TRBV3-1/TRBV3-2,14,TGTGCCAGCAGCCCTTCCGGCGGTCGGGAGACCCAGTACTTC,CASSPSGGRETQYF
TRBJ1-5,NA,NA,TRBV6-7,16,TGTGCCAGCAGCAAAACAGGGACGGTAGGGAATCAGCCCCAGCATTTT,CASSKTGTVGNQPQHF
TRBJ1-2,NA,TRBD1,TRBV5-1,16,TGCGCCAGCAGCTTGGGCCCCACAGGGGAGGCCTATGGCTACACCTTC,CASSLGPTGEAYGYTF
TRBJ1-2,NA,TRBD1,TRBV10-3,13,TGTGCCATCAGTAAGGGACAGGGTGATGGCTACACCTTC,CAISKGQGDGYTF
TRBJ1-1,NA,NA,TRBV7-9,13,TGTGCCAGCAGCCTTAGAGACAGAACTGAAGCTTTCTTT,CASSLRDRTEAFF